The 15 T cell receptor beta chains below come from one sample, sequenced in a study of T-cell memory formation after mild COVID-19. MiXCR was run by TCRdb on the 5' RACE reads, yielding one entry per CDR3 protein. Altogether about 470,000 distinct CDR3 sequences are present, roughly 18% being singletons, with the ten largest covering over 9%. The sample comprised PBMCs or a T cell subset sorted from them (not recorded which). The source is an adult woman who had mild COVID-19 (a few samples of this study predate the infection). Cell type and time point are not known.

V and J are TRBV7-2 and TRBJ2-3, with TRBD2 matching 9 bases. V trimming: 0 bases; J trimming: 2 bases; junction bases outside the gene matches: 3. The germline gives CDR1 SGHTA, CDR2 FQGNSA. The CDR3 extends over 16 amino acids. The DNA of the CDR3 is TGTGCCAGCAGCTTAGCGCCTAGCGGGAACACAGATACGCAGTATTTT. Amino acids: CASSLAPSGNTDTQYF.

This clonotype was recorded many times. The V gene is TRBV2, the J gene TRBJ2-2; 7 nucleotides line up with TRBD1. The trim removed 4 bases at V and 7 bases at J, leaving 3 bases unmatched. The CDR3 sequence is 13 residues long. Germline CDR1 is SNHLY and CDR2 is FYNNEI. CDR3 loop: CASSVRQGGELFF. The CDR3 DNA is TGTGCCAGCAGTGTCCGACAGGGCGGGGAGCTGTTTTTT.

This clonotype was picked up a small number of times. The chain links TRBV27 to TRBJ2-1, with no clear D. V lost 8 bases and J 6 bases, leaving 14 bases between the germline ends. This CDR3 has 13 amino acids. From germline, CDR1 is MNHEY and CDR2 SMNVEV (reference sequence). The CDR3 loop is CASGPNLGNEQFF. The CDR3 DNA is TGTGCCAGCGGCCCCAACTTGGGCAATGAGCAGTTCTTC.

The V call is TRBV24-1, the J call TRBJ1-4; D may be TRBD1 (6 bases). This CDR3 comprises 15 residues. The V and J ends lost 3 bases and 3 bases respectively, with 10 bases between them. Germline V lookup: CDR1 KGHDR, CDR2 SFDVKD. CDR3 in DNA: TGTGCCACCAGTGATACAGGGTCGCCTAATGAAAAACTGTTTTTT. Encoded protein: CATSDTGSPNEKLFF.

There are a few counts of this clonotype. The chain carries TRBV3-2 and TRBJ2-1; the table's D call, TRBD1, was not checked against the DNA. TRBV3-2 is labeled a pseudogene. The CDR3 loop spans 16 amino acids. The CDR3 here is CASVGGSGDSYNEQFF. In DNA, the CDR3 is TGTGCCAGCGTGGGGGGGAGTGGGGACTCCTACAATGAGCAGTTCTTC.

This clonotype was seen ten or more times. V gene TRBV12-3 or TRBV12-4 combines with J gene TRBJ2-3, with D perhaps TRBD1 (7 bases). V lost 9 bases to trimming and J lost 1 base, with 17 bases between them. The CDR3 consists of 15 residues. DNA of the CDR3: TGTGCCAGTAGGACAGGAGGGGTACGCACAGATACGCAGTATTTT. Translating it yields CASRTGGVRTDTQYF.

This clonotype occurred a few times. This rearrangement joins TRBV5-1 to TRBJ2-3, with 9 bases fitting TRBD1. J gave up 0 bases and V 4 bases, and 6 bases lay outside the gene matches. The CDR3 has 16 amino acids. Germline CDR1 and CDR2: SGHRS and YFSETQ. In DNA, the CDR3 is TGCGCCAGCAGCGTGAACGGACAGGGGAGCACAGATACGCAGTATTTT. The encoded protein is CASSVNGQGSTDTQYF.

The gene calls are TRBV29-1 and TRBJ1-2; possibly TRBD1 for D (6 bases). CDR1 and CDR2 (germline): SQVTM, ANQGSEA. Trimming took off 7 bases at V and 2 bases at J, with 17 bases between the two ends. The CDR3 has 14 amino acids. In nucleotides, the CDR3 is TGCAGCGCCCTGACGACAGGTAGAAACTATGGCTACACCTTC. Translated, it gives CSALTTGRNYGYTF.

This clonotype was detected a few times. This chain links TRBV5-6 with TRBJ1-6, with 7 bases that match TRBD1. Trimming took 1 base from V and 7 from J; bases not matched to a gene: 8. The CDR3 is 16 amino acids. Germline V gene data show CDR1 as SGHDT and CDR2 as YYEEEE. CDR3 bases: TGTGCCAGCAGCTTGACCCCGGGACAGATCAATTCACCCCTCCACTTT. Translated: CASSLTPGQINSPLHF. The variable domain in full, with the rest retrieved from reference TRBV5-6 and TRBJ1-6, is DAGVTQSPTHLIKTRGQQVTLRCSPKSGHDTVSWYQQALGQGPQFIFQYYEEEERQRGNFPDRFSGHQFPNYSSELNVNALLLGDSALYLCASSLTPGQINSPLHFGNGTRLTVT.

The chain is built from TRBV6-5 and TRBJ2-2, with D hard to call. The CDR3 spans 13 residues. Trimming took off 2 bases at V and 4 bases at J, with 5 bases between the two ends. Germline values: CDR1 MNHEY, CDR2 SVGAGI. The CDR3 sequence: CASSYKVTGELFF. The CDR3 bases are TGTGCCAGCAGTTACAAGGTCACCGGGGAGCTGTTTTTT.

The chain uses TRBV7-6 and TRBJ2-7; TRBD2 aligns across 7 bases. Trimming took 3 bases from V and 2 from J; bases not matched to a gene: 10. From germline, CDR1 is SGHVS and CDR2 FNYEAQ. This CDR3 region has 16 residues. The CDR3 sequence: CASSLEAAGTTYEQYF. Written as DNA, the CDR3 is TGTGCCAGCAGCTTGGAAGCAGCGGGAACCACCTACGAGCAGTACTTC.

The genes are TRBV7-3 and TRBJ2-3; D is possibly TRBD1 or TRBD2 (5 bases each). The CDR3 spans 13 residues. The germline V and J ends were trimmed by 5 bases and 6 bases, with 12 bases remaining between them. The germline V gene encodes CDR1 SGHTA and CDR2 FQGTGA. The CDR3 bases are TGTGCCAGCAGCCTTTGGGACGAGGATACGCAGTATTTT. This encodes CASSLWDEDTQYF.

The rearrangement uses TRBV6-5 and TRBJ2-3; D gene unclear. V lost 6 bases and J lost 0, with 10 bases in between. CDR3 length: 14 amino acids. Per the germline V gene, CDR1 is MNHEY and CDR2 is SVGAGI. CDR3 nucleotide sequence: TGTGCCAGCAGAATAGCTGACAGCACAGATACGCAGTATTTT. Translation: CASRIADSTDTQYF.

CDR3 amino acids: CATSALDRFSGANVLTF. The DNA of the CDR3 is TGTGCCACCAGTGCCCTGGACAGATTCTCTGGGGCCAACGTCCTGACTTTC. V usage is TRBV24-1 and J usage is TRBJ2-6, with D possibly being TRBD1 (6 bases). CDR3 length: 17 amino acids. CDR1 KGHDR and CDR2 SFDVKD come from the germline V gene. V was shortened by 5 bases and J by 0 bases, with 13 bases between the two germline ends.

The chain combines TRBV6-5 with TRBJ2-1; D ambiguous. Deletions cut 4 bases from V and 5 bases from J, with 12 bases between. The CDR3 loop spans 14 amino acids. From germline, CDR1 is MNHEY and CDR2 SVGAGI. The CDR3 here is CASSSKGWNNEQFF. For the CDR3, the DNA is TGTGCCAGCAGTTCAAAGGGATGGAACAATGAGCAGTTCTTC.